This T cell receptor beta chain was identified during a study of blood T cells in healthy people across ages. The CDR3 has 14 amino acids. With 6 bases clipped from V and 2 bases from J, the junction kept 2 bases outside the gene matches. The germline CDR1 and CDR2 sequences are SGHDN and FVKESK. Study-wide findings and caveats: No conclusive comparison of naive versus antigen-experienced cells was possible with unsorted PBMCs.

Primers used in a second PCR of roughly 6 to 11 cycles were a sample-barcoded 5' primer and a J-beta primer mix. TCRdb reprocessed the 5' RACE reads with MiXCR, giving one entry per CDR3 protein. The data contain around 710,000 distinct CDR3 sequences, roughly 45% of them singletons. Each donor supplied approximately 10 milliliters of peripheral blood. This clonotype was recorded a few times. Its cognate antigen is unknown. The gene calls are TRBV14 and TRBJ2-5; TRBD2 matches at 11 bases. The origin of this receptor is a woman aged 55-75 years in good health. Sequencing was done on a sample of blood. CDR3 coding DNA: TGTGCCAGCAGGACTAGCGGGGAACAAGAGACCCAGTACTTC. Encoded protein: CASRTSGEQETQYF.